This T cell receptor beta chain was captured in a study of T cells expressing NK-cell markers. Study at large: Sorted CD3+CD56-NKG2C+, CD3+CD56+NKG2C+ and CD3+CD56+NKG2C- T cells supplied the TCR beta repertoires. Seven of the eight sequenced donors were classified as HCMV-seropositive, and one was classified as seronegative.

TCRdb reprocessed the 5' RACE reads, with one entry per CDR3 protein and no DNA. The sample holds about 150,000 distinct CDR3 sequences. About this clonotype: Its antigen remains unknown.

The length of the CDR3 is 16 residues. CDR1 and CDR2 (germline): SEHNR, FQNEAQ (reference sequence). Overall study results and limits: Dominant NKG2C+ clonotypes were found to form about 1.0-8% of CD8+ T cells in about six donors. Whether expanded NKG2C+ T cell clones were HCMV-specific remained unclear.

Sequenced input: blood T cells: a sorted CD56 or NKG2C T cell subset, CD4+ or CD8+ T cells, or bulk PBMC T cells (not recorded which). The chain recombines TRBV7-9 with TRBJ2-5. The clonotype was recovered from a woman between 45 and 65 years old in good health. The CDR3 reads CASSLGPDSPQETQYF.